This T cell receptor beta chain is from a study of blood T cell repertoires in COVID-19. Study-wide context: Sites in the United States, Italy and Spain provided acute and convalescent COVID-19 samples. Sample material is recorded as cDNA or gDNA derived from T cells, B-cell-depleted T cells, or PBMCs.

V shed 0 bases, J shed 4 bases, and the junction held 7 bases outside the gene matches. In germline, CDR1 is SGDLS, CDR2 YYNGEE. CDR3 length equals 16 residues. As processed by the authors: Estimated nucleated cell counts came from reference gene primer amplification. Clones were sequenced by immunoSEQ multiplex PCR, and TCRdb holds only the in-frame ones, with some missing. Clonal size and the V and J genes are those of that table, whereas D and trimming came from the DNA. The table has some 64,000 clones, 65% to 80% seen once; the top ten hold about a fifth. The clonotype comes from a woman aged 80 or older with active or convalescent COVID-19. The sample taken for sequencing was peripheral blood. V usage is TRBV9 and J usage is TRBJ1-3; TRBD1 aligns across 7 bases. The CDR3 loop is CASSVGEQGEGNTIYF. The DNA for the CDR3 is TGTGCCAGCAGCGTAGGAGAGCAGGGGGAAGGAAACACCATATATTTT.